The entry below describes one TCR beta chain. The antigen remains undetermined. The data were obtained in a study of cytomegalovirus exposure and HLA in healthy donors. Study overall: The roughly 110 validation repertoires matched the roughly 700 first-cohort repertoires in platform, a later analysis reported. Study observations and caveats: Reports indicated that the classifier achieved high specificity and sensitivity in diagnosing cytomegalovirus status. The investigators catalogued 160 or so TCR beta chains as cytomegalovirus-associated.

Germline CDR1 reads SGHVS; CDR2 reads FQNEAQ. The CDR3 runs to 15 residues. The V and J ends lost 5 bases and 9 bases respectively, with 20 bases between them. Method: immunoSEQ multiplex PCR; TCRdb's copy keeps in-frame clones and lacks some. The repertoire includes approximately 140,000 clones, roughly nine tenths of them detected once, and about 2.7% sits in the top ten. The receptor's source is a man younger than 35 in good health and CMV-seronegative. The chain couples TRBV7-8 to TRBJ2-1, with a possible D match to TRBD2 (6 bases). The material sequenced was PBMCs. CDR3 loop: CASSTQGGWPGEQFF. The CDR3, as DNA: TGTGCCAGCAGCACCCAGGGAGGTTGGCCGGGTGAGCAGTTCTTC.